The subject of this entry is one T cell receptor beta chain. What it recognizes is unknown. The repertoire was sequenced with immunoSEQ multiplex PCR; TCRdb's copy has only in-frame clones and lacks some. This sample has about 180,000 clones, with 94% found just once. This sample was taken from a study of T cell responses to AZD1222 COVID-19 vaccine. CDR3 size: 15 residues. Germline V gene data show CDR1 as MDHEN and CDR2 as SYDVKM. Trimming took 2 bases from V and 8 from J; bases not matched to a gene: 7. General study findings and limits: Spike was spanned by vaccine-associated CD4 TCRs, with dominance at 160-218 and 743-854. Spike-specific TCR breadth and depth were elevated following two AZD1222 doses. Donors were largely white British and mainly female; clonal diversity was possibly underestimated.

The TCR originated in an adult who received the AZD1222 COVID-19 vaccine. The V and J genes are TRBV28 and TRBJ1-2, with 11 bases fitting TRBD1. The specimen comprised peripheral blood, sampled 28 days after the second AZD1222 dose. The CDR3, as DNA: TGTGCCAGCAGTTTAGTAGGACAGGGGGCGCGGGGCTACACCTTC. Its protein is CASSLVGQGARGYTF.